These 23 T cell receptor beta chains share one sample of origin, sequenced in a study of type 1 regulatory T cells. These receptors are not linked to any known antigen. In TCRdb, the reads were re-called with MiXCR into one record per CDR3 protein. The table shows under 85,000 distinct CDR3 sequences, with approximately 47% occurring only once. The sequencing input was cultured non-Tr1 T cells, either the whole culture or a sorted T cell fraction (not recorded which). The receptors shown here come from a human donor in good health.

This clonotype was detected a few times. The chain links TRBV7-2 to TRBJ1-1; tentatively, D is TRBD1 (5 bases). The CDR3 is 15 residues long. CDR1 SGHTA and CDR2 FQGNSA come from the germline V gene. V lost 2 bases and J 6 bases, leaving 16 bases between the germline ends. CDR3 nucleotides: TGTGCCAGCAGCTTAATGGGGCGGGCTAGTGCTGAAGCTTTCTTT. The encoded protein is CASSLMGRASAEAFF.

The chain has TRBV28 and TRBJ1-4; TRBD1 is a possible D gene (6 bases). CDR1 and CDR2 from the germline V gene are MDHEN and SYDVKM. V dropped 6 bases and J dropped 4 bases, with 15 bases sitting between them. The CDR3 extends over 15 amino acids. CDR3 loop: CASSRLGQHNEKLFF. CDR3 bases: TGTGCCAGCAGCCGCCTAGGACAGCATAATGAAAAACTGTTTTTT.

The rearrangement joins TRBV18 to TRBJ2-7; 7 positions agree with TRBD1. Trimming cost V 4 bases and J 3 bases; bases outside gene matches: 9. Germline V lookup: CDR1 KGHSH, CDR2 LQKENI. There are 15 residues in the CDR3. The CDR3 region is CASSHEGQLNYEQYF. Written as DNA, the CDR3 is TGTGCCAGCTCACACGAGGGACAGTTAAACTACGAGCAGTACTTC.

The rearrangement links TRBV7-2 to TRBJ2-1, with a possible D match to TRBD2 (7 bases). Trimming took off 2 bases at V and 7 bases at J, with 12 bases between the two ends. CDR1 and CDR2 (germline): SGHTA, FQGNSA. This CDR3 has 14 residues. The CDR3 is CASSLRGAGNEQFF. The CDR3 DNA is TGTGCCAGCAGCTTACGGGGGGCTGGGAATGAGCAGTTCTTC.

V gene TRBV9 combines with J gene TRBJ2-3, with 10 positions matching TRBD2. V lost 4 bases and J lost 1; bases outside the gene matches: 6. The CDR3 loop spans 16 amino acids. The germline CDR1 and CDR2 sequences are SGDLS and YYNGEE. The CDR3 DNA reads TGTGCCAGCAGCCCAGTAGCGGGGGGACGCACAGATACGCAGTATTTT. Protein: CASSPVAGGRTDTQYF.

V usage is TRBV4-2 and J usage is TRBJ2-2, with TRBD2 matching 7 bases. The CDR3 contains 16 residues. With V trimmed by 0 bases and J by 1 base, 2 bases remained unmatched. CDR1 LGHNA and CDR2 YNFKEQ come from the germline V gene. The CDR3 region has the DNA TGTGCCAGCAGCCAAGAGACGGGGGGGAACACCGGGGAGCTGTTTTTT. It specifies CASSQETGGNTGELFF.

The rearrangement uses TRBV20-1 and TRBJ2-3, with 11 bases identical to TRBD2. The CDR3 covers 16 residues. Germline assignment: CDR1 DFQATT and CDR2 SNEGSKA (reference sequence). V was clipped by 6 bases and J by 4 bases; unmatched bases: 12. Written as DNA, the CDR3 is TGCAGTGCGGCCGGATCTAGCGGGGGGATTCCAGATACGCAGTATTTT. It specifies CSAAGSSGGIPDTQYF.

This sequence joins TRBV27 and TRBJ2-3; perhaps TRBD2 as D (7 bases). Trimming shortened V by 6 bases and J by 0 bases, and 13 bases separated the two germline ends. The length of the CDR3 is 15 residues. Germline V gene lookup returns CDR1 MNHEY and CDR2 SMNVEV (reference sequence). CDR3 sequence reads: CASRLRGASTDTQYF. In nucleotides, the CDR3 is TGTGCCAGCAGGCTCCGGGGGGCGAGCACAGATACGCAGTATTTT.

The J gene is TRBJ1-6, the V gene TRBV6-2 or TRBV6-3; TRBD1 might be the D (5 bases). Germline V CDR1 and CDR2: MNHEY, SVGEGT. V lost 5 bases and J lost 7, with 15 bases in between. The CDR3 has 15 amino acids. The CDR3 here is CASSPPRGVNSPLHF. CDR3 bases: TGTGCCAGCAGTCCCCCGAGGGGTGTCAATTCACCCCTCCACTTT.

The chain links TRBV2 to TRBJ2-1; TRBD1 or TRBD2 may be the D gene (5 bases each). CDR3 length: 14 residues. Germline CDR1 and CDR2: SNHLY and FYNNEI. The V gene lost 5 bases and the J gene lost 4 bases, with 12 bases spanning the gap. The CDR3 DNA reads as TGTGCCAGCAGTTGGGACCGAACATACAATGAGCAGTTCTTC. This gives the protein CASSWDRTYNEQFF.

The chain combines TRBV20-1 with TRBJ2-3; 8 bases align to TRBD2. Germline V gene sequence: CDR1 DFQATT, CDR2 SNEGSKA (reference sequence). CDR3 size: 13 residues. Losses at the gene ends were 2 bases for V and 4 bases for J; bases not matched to a gene: 2. The CDR3 loop is CSARPGGADTQYF. The DNA of the CDR3 is TGCAGTGCTAGACCCGGGGGGGCAGATACGCAGTATTTT.

This clonotype was picked up a small number of times. The chain combines TRBV2 with TRBJ2-2; D remains unclear. This CDR3 spans 18 amino acids. Per the germline V gene, CDR1 is SNHLY and CDR2 is FYNNEI. The V end was cut by 6 bases, the J end by 1 base, with 21 bases between. The CDR3 nucleotides read TGTGCCAGCAGCTACCCCCGGGCACGAGAAAGGAACACCGGGGAGCTGTTTTTT. Translating it yields CASSYPRARERNTGELFF.

The gene calls are TRBV11-2 and TRBJ2-3; D may be TRBD2 (6 bases). The V and J ends lost 5 bases and 0 bases respectively, with 15 bases between them. The CDR3 contains 16 residues. Germline CDR1 and CDR2: SGHAT and FQNNGV. CDR3 sequence: CASSVGTSTSTDTQYF. CDR3 DNA: TGTGCCAGCAGCGTGGGGACTTCTACTAGCACAGATACGCAGTATTTT.

This clonotype was observed once. The V call is TRBV7-2, the J call TRBJ2-1, with 12 bases lining up with TRBD2. The CDR3 totals 14 residues. V was pared by 4 bases and J by 14 bases, with 9 bases of the junction left unmatched. CDR1 SGHTA and CDR2 FQGNSA come from the germline V gene. The CDR3 here is CASSSGLAGTAEFF. Written as DNA, the CDR3 is TGTGCCAGCAGCTCAGGACTAGCGGGGACTGCAGAGTTCTTC.

This clonotype was found a few times. The chain employs TRBV7-9 and TRBJ2-7; no reliable D call. In germline, CDR1 is SEHNR, CDR2 FQNEAQ (reference sequence). Trimming removed 1 base from V and 7 bases from J, with 14 bases in between. The CDR3 covers 14 residues. CDR3 sequence (DNA): TGTGCCAGCAGCTTAGGCACCGGCCTGTGGGAGCAGTACTTC. As protein: CASSLGTGLWEQYF.

In its sample, this clonotype was seen once. This chain connects TRBV5-1 to TRBJ1-1; tentative D call: TRBD1 (5 bases). Germline lookup yields CDR1 SGHRS and CDR2 YFSETQ. V lost 1 base and J 5 bases, leaving 12 bases between the germline ends. The CDR3 loop spans 14 amino acids. CDR3 loop: CASSLNPGGTEAFF. As DNA, the CDR3 is TGCGCCAGCAGCTTGAACCCTGGGGGGACTGAAGCTTTCTTT.

The chain has TRBV6-4 and TRBJ1-6; 8 bases match TRBD1. The V segment lost 11 bases and the J segment 6 bases; nucleotides outside the gene matches: 12. Germline V CDR1 and CDR2: MRHNA, SNTAGT. CDR3 length: 15 residues. CDR3 nucleotide sequence: TGTGCCGGCGGAGAGACAGGGGTAATTAATTCACCCCTCCACTTT. It yields the protein CAGGETGVINSPLHF.

Only a few counts were recorded for this clonotype. This rearrangement joins TRBV9 to TRBJ2-7; 8 bases fit TRBD2. The V gene's germline CDR1 is SGDLS and CDR2 YYNGEE. This CDR3 contains 15 residues. The V gene end was trimmed by 0 bases and the J gene end by 2 bases; junction bases not matched to a gene: 4. CDR3 residues: CASSVAGTSAYEQYF. CDR3 nucleotides: TGTGCCAGCAGCGTAGCAGGGACTAGTGCCTACGAGCAGTACTTC.

The chain couples TRBV4-1 to TRBJ2-5; D is ambiguous. This CDR3 is 19 amino acids long. The germline V and J ends were trimmed by 4 bases and 1 base, with 25 bases remaining between them. Germline lookup yields CDR1 MGHRA and CDR2 YSYEKL. CDR3 DNA sequence: TGCGCCAGCAGCCTGGAGACTCCCGGGCGTCGTGGGTCCCAAGAGACCCAGTACTTC. Translated: CASSLETPGRRGSQETQYF.

As to this clonotype: Being one base from a much bigger clone, this may be a read error. The CDR3, as DNA: TGCGCCAGCAGTGAGCTTTTAGCGGGGCAACAGTATTTT. Its translation is CASSELLAGQQYF. The chain is built from TRBV10-1 and TRBJ2-3; 8 nucleotides line up with TRBD2. V dropped 2 bases and J dropped 12; count of bases not matched to a gene: 7. Germline assignment: CDR1 WNHNN and CDR2 SYGVQD (reference sequence). This CDR3 comprises 13 residues.

J is TRBJ1-2 and V is TRBV28, with 7 bases matching TRBD1. The V and J ends lost 7 bases and 0 bases, in that order; junction bases with no gene match: 8. Germline V CDR1 and CDR2: MDHEN, SYDVKM. The CDR3 has 15 residues. For the CDR3, the DNA is TGTGCCAGCATCCCGGACAGGAGAACTAACTATGGCTACACCTTC. Translating gives CASIPDRRTNYGYTF.

This clonotype occurred a few times. The chain employs TRBV20-1 and TRBJ2-7; TRBD2 might be the D (6 bases). This CDR3 contains 14 residues. Trimming took 3 bases from V and 2 from J, leaving 14 bases between them. Germline-derived CDR1 and CDR2 are DFQATT and SNEGSKA (reference sequence). The CDR3 DNA reads as TGCAGTGCTAGTACTCCGGGACTCACCTACGAGCAGTACTTC. Translating gives CSASTPGLTYEQYF.

This clonotype appeared a few times. The V and J genes are TRBV27 and TRBJ2-2, with 14 bases aligning to TRBD2. The CDR3 is made up of 15 amino acids. Germline V gene sequence: CDR1 MNHEY, CDR2 SMNVEV (reference sequence). The J segment lost 7 bases and the V segment lost 3 bases, leaving 1 base of the junction unmatched. CDR3 sequence: CASSFGTSGGGELFF. DNA of the CDR3: TGTGCCAGCAGTTTTGGGACTAGCGGGGGCGGGGAGCTGTTTTTT.